The 27 T cell receptor beta chains listed next were all sequenced from one sample in a study of lymphopenia after photon versus proton radiotherapy. Clones were sequenced by immunoSEQ multiplex PCR, and TCRdb holds only the in-frame ones, with some missing. The profile shows more than 15,000 clones, roughly nine tenths of them singletons. The sample in question was peripheral blood, obtained from a patient treated with proton-based radiotherapy. These receptor sequences come from an older woman with cholangiocarcinoma. Some clones in this sample may be carry-over from other donors' samples.

J is TRBJ2-3 and V is TRBV5-1, with unresolved D. Germline V CDR1 and CDR2: SGHRS, YFSETQ. V shed 5 bases and J shed 2 bases, with 9 bases lying between them. The CDR3 loop spans 13 amino acids. CDR3 sequence (DNA): TGCGCCAGCAGGTTAACGCCCACAGATACGCAGTATTTT. Translating gives CASRLTPTDTQYF.

This clone was counted once. The rearrangement uses TRBV19 and TRBJ2-1, with D perhaps assigned TRBD1 or TRBD2 (6 bases each). The germline V gene encodes CDR1 LNHDA and CDR2 SQIVND (reference sequence). This CDR3 has 15 amino acids. V was pared by 9 bases and J by 0 bases, with 15 bases between. The CDR3 DNA reads TGTGCCAGCCGGGGGCGCGTGAGCTCCTACAATGAGCAGTTCTTC. Protein product: CASRGRVSSYNEQFF.

The chain links TRBV27 to TRBJ2-2; no definite D call. V was pared by 6 bases and J by 2 bases, with 7 bases between. Germline V CDR1 and CDR2: MNHEY, SMNVEV (reference sequence). There are 13 residues in the CDR3. This CDR3 reads CASSPTNTGELFF. DNA of the CDR3: TGTGCCAGCAGCCCGACTAACACCGGGGAGCTGTTTTTT.

The genes are TRBV28 and TRBJ1-1; D remains unclear. The CDR3 extends over 11 amino acids. Trimming took 6 bases from V and 0 from J, leaving 2 bases between them. Germline V gives CDR1 MDHEN, CDR2 SYDVKM. The CDR3 sequence: CASRVNTEAFF. CDR3 sequence (DNA): TGTGCCAGCAGGGTGAACACTGAAGCTTTCTTT.

The chain couples TRBV5-1 to TRBJ2-7; possible D gene TRBD1, 7 bases. Per the germline V gene, CDR1 is SGHRS and CDR2 is YFSETQ. Trimming stripped 0 bases from V and 2 bases from J, with 12 bases between. The CDR3 totals 15 residues. CDR3 protein: CASSLESGGTYEQYF. DNA of the CDR3: TGCGCCAGCAGCTTGGAATCAGGGGGGACCTACGAGCAGTACTTC.

The chain links TRBV5-1 to TRBJ2-1; TRBD2 is a possible D gene (5 bases). The CDR3 consists of 11 residues. V shed 4 bases and J shed 8 bases, with 7 bases lying between them. The germline V gene has CDR1 SGHRS and CDR2 YFSETQ. Here the CDR3 DNA reads TGCGCCAGCAGCCAGGAGGATGAGCAGTTCTTC. Amino acids: CASSQEDEQFF.

The genes are TRBV7-2 and TRBJ1-1; D unclear. Germline CDR1 SGHTA, CDR2 FQGNSA. This CDR3 contains 13 residues. Trimming left V 1 base short and J 6 bases short, with 9 bases between. CDR3 DNA sequence: TGTGCCAGCAGCTTAGGTCAGTCTGCTGAAGCTTTCTTT. It encodes CASSLGQSAEAFF.

The genes are TRBV10-1 and TRBJ2-5, with D perhaps being TRBD1 or TRBD2 (5 bases each). Germline V gene data show CDR1 as WNHNN and CDR2 as SYGVQD (reference sequence). The CDR3 contains 13 residues. Trimming removed 3 bases at V and 7 bases at J, with 12 bases between. CDR3 amino acids: CASSDGTLRTQYF. CDR3 sequence (DNA): TGCGCCAGCAGTGACGGGACCTTAAGGACCCAGTACTTC.

The chain carries TRBV4-1 and TRBJ1-6; perhaps TRBD1 as D (6 bases). Trimming pared 0 bases from V and 10 bases from J, leaving 10 bases between. Germline CDR1 reads MGHRA; CDR2 reads YSYEKL. The CDR3 is made up of 14 amino acids. In DNA, the CDR3 is TGCGCCAGCAGCCAAGAGCAGGGGTACTCACCCCTCCACTTT. As protein: CASSQEQGYSPLHF.

The chain couples TRBV6-5 to TRBJ2-7; D possibly uses TRBD1 or TRBD2 (5 bases each). Trimming removed 6 bases at V and 0 bases at J, with 12 bases between. Germline CDR1 reads MNHEY; CDR2 reads SVGAGI. The CDR3 is made up of 14 amino acids. The CDR3 reads CASSSAGSSYEQYF. In DNA form, the CDR3 reads TGTGCCAGCAGCTCCGCAGGGAGCTCCTACGAGCAGTACTTC.

This chain connects TRBV19 to TRBJ1-5; possibly TRBD1 for D (5 bases). This CDR3 is 14 amino acids long. Germline V gene lookup returns CDR1 LNHDA and CDR2 SQIVND (reference sequence). Trimming removed 2 bases from V and 4 bases from J, with 9 bases in between. In DNA form, the CDR3 reads TGTGCCAGTAGTATATCAGGGATAAATCAGCCCCAGCATTTT. The encoded protein is CASSISGINQPQHF.

This clone was found once. V is TRBV11-2 and J is TRBJ1-3; D gene ambiguous. Per germline, CDR1 SGHAT and CDR2 FQNNGV. CDR3 length: 13 amino acids. V lost 8 bases to trimming and J lost 0 bases, with 8 bases between them. CDR3 nucleotide sequence: TGTGCCAGCTCGGGAGGCTCTGGAAACACCATATATTTT. It specifies CASSGGSGNTIYF.

The rearrangement uses TRBV4-2 and TRBJ2-1, with TRBD1 matching 9 bases. Germline V CDR1 and CDR2: LGHNA, YNFKEQ. This CDR3 has 15 amino acids. V lost 1 base, J lost 8 bases, and 6 bases stayed unmatched. CDR3 in DNA: TGTGCCAGCAGCCAAGGGAGACAGGGGGAGGATGAGCAGTTCTTC. It encodes CASSQGRQGEDEQFF.

This chain connects TRBV18 to TRBJ2-5; D may be TRBD2 (5 bases). V gave up 2 bases and J gave up 5 bases, with 12 bases separating them. The CDR3 is 14 amino acids. Germline CDR1 reads KGHSH; CDR2 reads LQKENI. The DNA of the CDR3 is TGTGCCAGCTCACCAGTCGCTAGCCGCGAGACCCAGTACTTC. Translating it yields CASSPVASRETQYF.

The CDR3 protein is CASSLSGGKSNEKLFF. Written as DNA, the CDR3 is TGTGCCAGCAGCTTATCCGGGGGTAAAAGCAATGAAAAACTGTTTTTT. This chain links TRBV11-2 with TRBJ1-4; D is possibly TRBD1 (5 bases). Germline V lookup: CDR1 SGHAT, CDR2 FQNNGV. The CDR3 is 16 residues long. The ends were cut back, 2 bases at V and 5 bases at J, with 15 bases in the middle.

The gene calls are TRBV11-3 and TRBJ1-5; D may be TRBD1 (5 bases). This CDR3 region has 15 residues. Germline assignment: CDR1 SGHNT and CDR2 YENEEA. V was cut by 7 bases and J by 3 bases, with 16 bases left in between. In nucleotides, the CDR3 is TGTGCCAGCACCCCGAGGGACGGAACCAATCAGCCCCAGCATTTT. Translated, it gives CASTPRDGTNQPQHF.

The rearrangement joins TRBV18 to TRBJ1-1; D gene ambiguous. Germline V CDR1 and CDR2: KGHSH, LQKENI. This CDR3 contains 15 residues. The V end was cut by 7 bases, the J end by 0 bases, with 15 bases between. DNA of the CDR3: TGTGCCAGCTTCCTCCAGGCAAGAATGAACACTGAAGCTTTCTTT. It yields the protein CASFLQARMNTEAFF.

This chain uses TRBV2 with TRBJ2-1; D is ambiguous. Trimming removed 5 bases from V and 9 bases from J, with 11 bases in between. Germline CDR1 is SNHLY and CDR2 is FYNNEI. This CDR3 region has 12 residues. The CDR3: CASSRYWVEQFF. CDR3 DNA sequence: TGTGCCAGCAGTAGATACTGGGTTGAGCAGTTCTTC.

This clone appeared once. The chain joins TRBV18 to TRBJ2-1; TRBD2 aligns across 10 bases. The germline gives CDR1 KGHSH, CDR2 LQKENI. V trimming: 5 bases; J trimming: 2 bases; junction bases outside the gene matches: 6. The CDR3 totals 16 residues. The CDR3 nucleotides read TGTGCCAGCTCAGCCCAAACTAGCGGGACCTACAATGAGCAGTTCTTC. It codes for CASSAQTSGTYNEQFF. The whole variable domain, remainder taken from reference TRBV18 and TRBJ2-1, is NAGVMQNPRHLVRRRGQEARLRCSPMKGHSHVYWYRQLPEEGLKFMVYLQKENIIDESGMPKERFSAEFPKEGPSILRIQQVVRGDSAAYFCASSAQTSGTYNEQFFGPGTRLTVL.

The CDR3 spells CAWSVGPGYEQYF. The CDR3 DNA reads TGTGCCTGGAGTGTGGGCCCCGGCTACGAGCAGTACTTC. The rearrangement uses TRBV30 and TRBJ2-7, with unresolved D. Trimming stripped 0 bases from V and 3 bases from J, with 9 bases between. The CDR3 sequence is 13 residues long. The germline V gene has CDR1 GTSNPN and CDR2 SVGIG (reference sequence).

This clone was detected once. The chain employs TRBV1 and TRBJ2-3; TRBD2, the D gene given by the table, was not confirmed from the DNA. TRBV1 is labeled a pseudogene. CDR3 length: 16 amino acids. The CDR3 loop reads CTSSPPPTGGEDTQYF. The CDR3 DNA follows: TGCACCAGCAGCCCCCCCCCTACCGGGGGGGAGGATACGCAGTATTTT.

V usage is TRBV7-2 and J usage is TRBJ1-3; D possibly corresponds to TRBD1 (6 bases). Trimming left V 6 bases short and J 2 bases short, with 11 bases between. The length of the CDR3 is 14 residues. CDR1 and CDR2 from the germline V gene are SGHTA and FQGNSA. In DNA form, the CDR3 reads TGTGCCAGCAGAGGGGCAGGGGCTGGAAACACCATATATTTT. This gives the protein CASRGAGAGNTIYF. The full variable domain, its missing parts supplied by reference TRBV7-2 and TRBJ1-3, is GAGVSQSPSNKVTEKGKDVELRCDPISGHTALYWYRQSLGQGLEFLIYFQGNSAPDKSGLPSDRFSAERTGGSVSTLTIQRTQQEDSAVYLCASRGAGAGNTIYFGEGSWLTVV.

The chain links TRBV11-2 to TRBJ1-2; 8 nucleotides agree with TRBD1. V shed 5 bases, J shed 4 bases, and the junction held 15 bases outside the gene matches. The CDR3 loop spans 17 amino acids. Germline CDR1 and CDR2: SGHAT and FQNNGV. Here the CDR3 reads CASSPLPPTGASYGYTF. In DNA form, the CDR3 reads TGTGCCAGCAGCCCCCTCCCTCCGACAGGGGCGAGCTATGGCTACACCTTC.

This rearrangement joins TRBV15 to TRBJ2-1, with 7 positions matching TRBD1. Germline V gene data show CDR1 as LNHNV and CDR2 as YYDKDF (reference sequence). CDR3 length equals 15 residues. The V gene end was trimmed by 4 bases and the J gene end by 6 bases; junction bases not matched to a gene: 9. The CDR3: CATSTLQGRGNEQFF. CDR3 nucleotides: TGTGCCACCAGCACCTTACAGGGGAGAGGCAATGAGCAGTTCTTC. Based on the CDR3 plus reference TRBV15 and TRBJ2-1, the full variable domain is DAMVIQNPRYQVTQFGKPVTLSCSQTLNHNVMYWYQQKSSQAPKLLFHYYDKDFNNEADTPDNFQSRRPNTSFCFLDIRSPGLGDTAMYLCATSTLQGRGNEQFFGPGTRLTVL.

CDR3 sequence: CASSYGRTTSTDTQYF. In DNA form, the CDR3 reads TGTGCCAGCAGCTACGGACGGACTACTAGCACAGATACGCAGTATTTT. V is TRBV11-3 and J is TRBJ2-3, with D possibly being TRBD2 (6 bases). The CDR3 length is 16 residues. Trimming pared 4 bases from V and 0 bases from J, leaving 14 bases between. Germline V gene lookup returns CDR1 SGHNT and CDR2 YENEEA.

The rearrangement joins TRBV5-1 to TRBJ1-4; a weak D match, TRBD1 (5 bases). The CDR3 is made up of 14 amino acids. V dropped 4 bases and J dropped 5 bases, with 12 bases sitting between them. CDR1 and CDR2 (germline): SGHRS, YFSETQ. CDR3 region: CASSPGELNEKLFF. The CDR3, as DNA: TGCGCCAGCAGCCCGGGGGAATTGAATGAAAAACTGTTTTTT. The whole variable domain, remainder taken from reference TRBV5-1 and TRBJ1-4, is KAGVTQTPRYLIKTRGQQVTLSCSPISGHRSVSWYQQTPGQGLQFLFEYFSETQRNKGNFPGRFSGRQFSNSRSEMNVSTLELGDSALYLCASSPGELNEKLFFGSGTQLSVL.

This sequence joins TRBV27 and TRBJ1-5; 11 bases line up with TRBD1. V was clipped by 6 bases and J by 4 bases; unmatched bases: 11. The CDR3 extends over 17 amino acids. CDR1 MNHEY and CDR2 SMNVEV come from the germline V gene (reference sequence). The CDR3 sequence: CASSSRMGQGGNQPQHF. The CDR3 coding sequence is TGTGCCAGCAGCTCCAGGATGGGACAGGGGGGGAATCAGCCCCAGCATTTT.